The source of this T cell receptor (beta chain) is a study of blood T cell repertoires in COVID-19. Study information: Collection of acute and convalescent COVID-19 samples took place in the United States, Italy and Spain.

This CDR3 region has 14 residues. The germline V and J ends were trimmed by 0 bases and 2 bases, with 7 bases remaining between them. The germline V gene encodes CDR1 SGDLS and CDR2 YYNGEE. Original handling: Counts of nucleated cells, estimated from reference gene primer amplification, were obtained. Produced via immunoSEQ multiplex PCR; TCRdb's table is partial and in-frame only. V and J calls and clone size are as listed in that table; D and trimming were resolved from the DNA. The sample has around 220,000 clones, around 88% seen once; the top ten hold 1.5%. This clone was recorded only once. The sample comprised peripheral blood. The rearrangement uses TRBV9 and TRBJ2-3; D not resolved. The origin of this receptor is a man between 18 and 29 years old with active or convalescent COVID-19. The CDR3 DNA reads TGTGCCAGCAGCGTAGGCAGATCCACAGATACGCAGTATTTT. It is translated as CASSVGRSTDTQYF.